Listed below are T cell receptor beta chains from one sample, sequenced in a study of identical twins. TCRdb used MiXCR to reprocess the 5' RACE reads, holding one entry per CDR3 protein. The sample shows a few hundred thousand distinct CDR3 sequences, approximately 15% of them seen only once. These data were likewise used in another study, on yellow fever vaccine responses in identical twins.

The sample taken for sequencing was CD4+ T cells sorted from blood. The receptors derive from a woman in her late teens or twenties in good health. Each CDR3 is given with its conserved first and last residue. Clone sizes are given selectively: once, few, many, or a class where the clone is expanded.

size: few
V: TRBV3-1
J: TRBJ2-1
CDR3: CASSQPSNEQFF

size: few
V: TRBV6-2/TRBV6-3
J: TRBJ2-7
CDR3: CASSGQGFNEQYF

size: few
V: TRBV10-3
J: TRBJ1-1
CDR3: CAITQSGVRVNTEAFF

size: many
V: TRBV6-5
J: TRBJ2-2
CDR3: CASSYSTSGGLGELFF

size: -
V: TRBV4-3
J: TRBJ2-3
CDR3: CASSQDVAGGTDTQYF

size: few
V: TRBV20-1
J: TRBJ2-1
CDR3: CSARDPLHNEQFF

size: few
V: TRBV5-1
J: TRBJ1-2
CDR3: CASHPGQRTPLGYTF

size: few
V: TRBV20-1
J: TRBJ2-1
CDR3: CSALPSYNEQFF

size: -
V: TRBV5-1
J: TRBJ2-3
CDR3: CASSFLTRGDTQYF

size: many
V: TRBV12-3/TRBV12-4
J: TRBJ2-3
CDR3: CASSDLSRSTDTQYF

size: few
V: TRBV12-3/TRBV12-4
J: TRBJ2-3
CDR3: CASRISQAGVADTQYF

size: few
V: TRBV5-1
J: TRBJ2-3
CDR3: CASSLDPSGTTDTQYF

size: many
V: TRBV6-5
J: TRBJ1-5
CDR3: CASSSGQGNQPQHF

size: -
V: TRBV10-3
J: TRBJ2-3
CDR3: CAIRAGTGGRTDTQYF

size: few
V: TRBV27
J: TRBJ1-5
CDR3: CASRGDSAAQNQPQHF

size: -
V: TRBV2
J: TRBJ2-2
CDR3: CASSVRGPGGELFF

size: -
V: TRBV24-1
J: TRBJ2-1
CDR3: CATSDPAGQGNNEQFF

size: few
V: TRBV6-1
J: TRBJ2-4
CDR3: CASRPGVDKNIQYF

size: few
V: TRBV20-1
J: TRBJ2-1
CDR3: CSAMGTILDEQFF

size: -
V: TRBV7-9
J: TRBJ2-5
CDR3: CASSEDTRQETQYF

size: few
V: TRBV5-6
J: TRBJ2-7
CDR3: CASSLPRGPVFDQYF

size: few
V: TRBV20-1
J: TRBJ2-7
CDR3: CSASGGVYEQYF

size: -
V: TRBV7-9
J: TRBJ1-4
CDR3: CASTLDSLGEKLFF

size: few
V: TRBV14
J: TRBJ2-7
CDR3: CASSRDRVREQYF

size: many
V: TRBV29-1
J: TRBJ2-7
CDR3: CSVVRGEQYF

size: few
V: TRBV5-6
J: TRBJ2-5
CDR3: CASSSTGNQETQYF

size: -
V: TRBV19
J: TRBJ2-1
CDR3: CASSMWPSDEQFF

size: -
V: TRBV7-9
J: TRBJ2-3
CDR3: CASSSNQGVQGSDTQYF

size: -
V: TRBV7-2
J: TRBJ2-7
CDR3: CASSLVNSPYEQYF

size: many
V: TRBV5-5
J: TRBJ2-1
CDR3: CASSPKGQGRFNEQFF

size: -
V: TRBV18
J: TRBJ2-5
CDR3: CASSPLPRHRQETQYF

size: -
V: TRBV12-3/TRBV12-4
J: TRBJ1-2
CDR3: CASRQGQGPNYGYTF

size: many
V: TRBV7-2
J: TRBJ2-7
CDR3: CASSSGLAGGWSYEQYF

size: few
V: TRBV2
J: TRBJ2-7
CDR3: CASSRVLGYEQYF

size: -
V: TRBV5-1
J: TRBJ1-1
CDR3: CASNSGGPNTEAFF

size: few
V: TRBV5-1
J: TRBJ1-1
CDR3: CASGPGQVNTEAFF

size: few
V: TRBV5-1
J: TRBJ2-7
CDR3: CASSLGRAVGSEQYF

size: -
V: TRBV6-1
J: TRBJ2-2
CDR3: CASKSGRHTGELFF

size: -
V: TRBV20-1
J: TRBJ1-1
CDR3: CSASEQMNTEAFF

size: -
V: TRBV6-1
J: TRBJ2-1
CDR3: CASRGTVYNEQFF

size: few
V: TRBV19
J: TRBJ2-3
CDR3: CASSISVGTDTQYF

size: -
V: TRBV4-1
J: TRBJ2-3
CDR3: CASRPGGSSDTQYF

size: -
V: TRBV6-1
J: TRBJ2-7
CDR3: CASQYTSGGYEQYF

size: -
V: TRBV29-1
J: TRBJ2-7
CDR3: CSVSPGPNEQYF

size: -
V: TRBV2
J: TRBJ1-1
CDR3: CASRMGVGNTEAFF

size: -
V: TRBV29-1
J: TRBJ2-6
CDR3: CSVGDLTGANVLTF

size: few
V: TRBV18
J: TRBJ2-7
CDR3: CASSPPSLTYEQYF

size: -
V: TRBV30
J: TRBJ1-5
CDR3: CAWSLTSGRSNQPQHF

size: -
V: TRBV6-1
J: TRBJ2-3
CDR3: CASTNTRSSTDTQYF

size: many
V: TRBV5-1
J: TRBJ1-6
CDR3: CASSLEGRNSPLHF

size: -
V: TRBV5-5
J: TRBJ2-7
CDR3: CASSPGQGPLPPSYEQYF

size: many
V: TRBV11-2
J: TRBJ2-1
CDR3: CASSLDPRAYNEQFF

size: -
V: TRBV18
J: TRBJ2-5
CDR3: CASSPPRGGRETQYF

size: -
V: TRBV7-8
J: TRBJ2-7
CDR3: CASTPGVSYEQYF

size: many
V: TRBV5-1
J: TRBJ2-2
CDR3: CASSPTGGGRRTGELFF

size: -
V: TRBV4-1
J: TRBJ2-1
CDR3: CASSQGFENPRGRAWNEQFF

size: many
V: TRBV7-2
J: TRBJ2-1
CDR3: CASSPYGTSGTRNEQFF

size: -
V: TRBV18
J: TRBJ2-7
CDR3: CASSERGGPNEQYF

size: -
V: TRBV11-2
J: TRBJ2-3
CDR3: CASSLSPGLAGDTQYF